This is a list of T cell receptor beta chains from one sample in a study of blood T cell repertoires in COVID-19. Profiling relied on immunoSEQ multiplex PCR, and the TCRdb table lists in-frame clones only, not all of them. The sample contains 400,000 or so clones, around 87% of which appear only once. Sequences were obtained from peripheral blood. These receptors came from a human donor in a cohort sampled during active COVID-19. The CDR3 runs from the conserved cysteine through the conserved F or W. D genes are given only for firm matches. Part of the rows lack a size; the others show once, few, many or a class for expanded clones.

j_call d_call v_call clone_size cdr3_nt cdr3_aa
TRBJ1-1 NA TRBV5-1 NA TGCGCCAGCAGCTACAACGCAGGGTTCGCGAACACTGAAGCTTTCTTT CASSYNAGFANTEAFF
TRBJ1-3 NA TRBV18 NA TGTGCCAGCTCACCGGGCAGTCGAGTTGGAAACACCATATATTTT CASSPGSRVGNTIYF
TRBJ2-1 NA TRBV7-9 NA TGTGCCAGCAGCTTATCTCTAGACGAGCAGTTCTTC CASSLSLDEQFF
TRBJ2-7 NA TRBV30 NA TGTGCCTGGAGCGGGTCCTACGAGCAGTACTTC CAWSGSYEQYF
TRBJ2-1 NA TRBV7-3 NA TGTGCCAGCAGCCCTCACGGGACAAACCTCCTCCCGAACAATGAGCAGTTCTTC CASSPHGTNLLPNNEQFF
TRBJ1-1 NA TRBV15 NA TGTGCCACCAGCAGAGATGGTGCCGGGGACACTGAAGCTTTCTTT CATSRDGAGDTEAFF
TRBJ1-2 NA TRBV9 NA TGTGCCAGCAGCGTAATGTCCGACAGTGAGGGCTACACCTTC CASSVMSDSEGYTF
TRBJ2-1 TRBD2 TRBV5-6 once TGTGCCAGCAGCTTGAGGACTAGCGGGGGGTATGAGCAGTTCTTC CASSLRTSGGYEQFF
TRBJ1-2 NA TRBV6-1 NA TGTGCCAGCAGTGACGGGAATTGGCAGGCCCTTAACTATGGCTACACCTTC CASSDGNWQALNYGYTF
TRBJ2-1 TRBD2 TRBV5-1 NA TGCGCCAGCAGCGTAGGACTAGCGGGAGCTGCCTACAATGAGCAGTTCTTC CASSVGLAGAAYNEQFF
TRBJ2-5 TRBD2 TRBV4-2 NA TGTGCCAGCAGCCGAGGGCCATTGGAACGGGGGGGGTACCAAGAGACCCAGTACTTC CASSRGPLERGGYQETQYF
TRBJ2-3 NA TRBV21-1 NA TGTGCCAGCAGCAAAGCCCAGGGGAGTGATACGCAGTATTTT CASSKAQGSDTQYF
TRBJ1-5 NA TRBV30 NA TGTGCCTGGAGTGTACCGAGGGAGGGGAGTCAGCCCCAGCATTTT CAWSVPREGSQPQHF
TRBJ1-5 NA TRBV2 NA TGTGCCAGCAGTGGCGGTACACCCAATCAGCCCCAGCATTTT CASSGGTPNQPQHF
TRBJ1-2 TRBD1 TRBV19 NA TGTGCCAGTAGTATTTTAGGGGGACAGTCCTATGGCTACACCTTC CASSILGGQSYGYTF
TRBJ2-2 TRBD2 TRBV4-2 once TGTGCCAGCAGCCAAGATCTAGCGGGGGGACTGAACACCGGGGAGCTGTTTTTT CASSQDLAGGLNTGELFF
TRBJ1-4 TRBD1 TRBV25-1 NA TGTGCCAGCAGTGCCCGGGACAGGGAGTTAACTAATGAAAAACTGTTTTTT CASSARDRELTNEKLFF
TRBJ2-4 NA TRBV4-1 NA TGCGCCAGCAGCCAGGTCGGGGTTGCCAAAAACATTCAGTACTTC CASSQVGVAKNIQYF
TRBJ1-3 NA TRBV10-3 NA TGTGCCATCAGTGACTCGGACAGTGACTTCTCTGGAAACACCATATATTTT CAISDSDSDFSGNTIYF
TRBJ2-3 TRBD2 TRBV5-1 NA TGCGCCAGCAGCTTAACTAGCGGGACCACAGATACGCAGTATTTT CASSLTSGTTDTQYF
TRBJ2-1 NA TRBV12-3/TRBV12-4 once TGTGCCAGCAGTTCAACCCCTGGGGGGTCGGCTTTCTTC CASSSTPGGSAFF
TRBJ2-7 TRBD2 TRBV18 NA TGTGCCAGCTCACCCAGCTCGCCGACTAGCGGGAACTACGAGCAGTACTTC CASSPSSPTSGNYEQYF
TRBJ1-2 NA TRBV30 few TGTGCCTGGACCCCCGGAGTGTACAAGGGTCAGCGGACTAACTATGGCTACACCTTC CAWTPGVYKGQRTNYGYTF
TRBJ2-1 TRBD1 TRBV5-1 NA TGCGCCAGCAGCGAGGGACAGCGACACAATGAGCAGTTCTTC CASSEGQRHNEQFF
TRBJ2-7 TRBD1 TRBV7-9 NA TGTGCCAGCAGCTCAGACAGGGCCTTCCTTTACGAGCAGTACTTC CASSSDRAFLYEQYF
TRBJ2-1 TRBD2 TRBV28 NA TGTGCCAGCAGTTCAACTAGCGACGCCTACAATGAGCAGTTCTTC CASSSTSDAYNEQFF
TRBJ2-7 NA TRBV10-3 NA TGTGCCATCAGTGAGTCGGCTTACGAGCAGTACTTC CAISESAYEQYF
TRBJ1-1 NA TRBV7-9 NA TGTGCCAGCAGCATCCGGGGCGGGGACACTGAAGCTTTCTTT CASSIRGGDTEAFF
TRBJ2-6 NA TRBV4-2 few TGTGCCAGCAGCCAAGGCAGGTTTGGCCCCTCTGGGGCCAACGTCCTGACTTTC CASSQGRFGPSGANVLTF
TRBJ2-1 TRBD1 TRBV5-8 NA TGTGCCAGCAGCTCACGGACAGGGGGGAATGAGCAGTTCTTC CASSSRTGGNEQFF
TRBJ2-3 NA TRBV10-2 NA TGCGCCAGCAGTGCGGGTATGAGGACAGATACGCAGTATTTT CASSAGMRTDTQYF
TRBJ1-5 TRBD1 TRBV27 NA TGTGCCAGCAGTTGGGACAGGGGTCAGCCCCAGCATTTT CASSWDRGQPQHF
TRBJ1-1 NA TRBV15 NA TGTGCCACCAGCAGAGATCCAGGCGGGGCAGTCAACACTGAAGCTTTCTTT CATSRDPGGAVNTEAFF
TRBJ2-1 TRBD2 TRBV7-8 NA TGTGCCAGCAGCGTCAGCTACTCCGAGGGACTAGCGGACAATGAGCAGTTCTTC CASSVSYSEGLADNEQFF
TRBJ2-5 TRBD2 TRBV5-6 NA TGTGCCAGCAGCTCCTATGAAGCGGGGCCTCAAGAGACCCAGTACTTC CASSSYEAGPQETQYF
TRBJ2-7 TRBD1 TRBV19 NA TGTGCCAGTAGCCTTGACAGGGGCAGCGAGCAGTACTTC CASSLDRGSEQYF
TRBJ2-2 TRBD1 TRBV6-6 NA TGTGCCAGCAGGGACGGGACAGGGAACACCGGGGAGCTGTTTTTT CASRDGTGNTGELFF
TRBJ1-4 NA TRBV5-4 NA TGTGCCAGCAGCTCCGCAGGGCAAACTAATGAAAAACTGTTTTTT CASSSAGQTNEKLFF
TRBJ1-4 NA TRBV4-1 few TGCGCCAGCAGCCCGGCGGGAGTCACTAATGAAAAACTGTTTTTT CASSPAGVTNEKLFF
TRBJ2-1 NA TRBV21-1 NA TGTGCCAGCAGCCCCCTAGGCGGTTCCTTTGGCCGCTCCTACAATGAGCAGTTCTTC CASSPLGGSFGRSYNEQFF
TRBJ1-2 NA TRBV3-1/TRBV3-2 NA TGTGCCAGCAGCCCGCGAGTATGGGGGCTCACTGATGGCTACACCTTC CASSPRVWGLTDGYTF
TRBJ1-1 TRBD1 TRBV19 NA TGTGCCAGTAGTATCCTGGTCAGGGGGGTCGCTGAAGCTTTCTTT CASSILVRGVAEAFF
TRBJ1-4 NA TRBV6-5 NA TGTGCCAGCAGGCGGGCTGATGAAAAACTGTTTTTT CASRRADEKLFF
TRBJ1-3 NA TRBV24-1 NA TGTGCCACCAGTGATGTCAGGGCTGGAAACACCATATATTTT CATSDVRAGNTIYF
TRBJ2-2 NA TRBV19 once TGTGCCAGTAGCTGGGGAGGCGTGACAGGGCTCACCGGGGAGCTGTTTTTT CASSWGGVTGLTGELFF
TRBJ2-5 TRBD1 TRBV6-5 NA TGTGCCAGCACTACCTCTAGGACAGGCCAAGAGACCCAGTACTTC CASTTSRTGQETQYF
TRBJ1-1 NA TRBV10-3 NA TGTGCCATCAGTGATCCAAGGGGCTCCATGAACACTGAAGCTTTCTTT CAISDPRGSMNTEAFF
TRBJ2-5 TRBD2 TRBV10-3 NA TGTGCCATCAGTGAGGGACTAGCGGGAGTTTGGGAGACCCAGTACTTC CAISEGLAGVWETQYF
TRBJ1-1 NA TRBV28 NA TGTGCCAGCAGTTTATGGACAAACACTGAAGCTTTCTTT CASSLWTNTEAFF
TRBJ2-3 TRBD1 TRBV24-1 NA TGTGCCACCAGTGACCCGACAGGGGCTACAGATACGCAGTATTTT CATSDPTGATDTQYF
TRBJ2-2 TRBD2 TRBV19 NA TGTGCCAGTAGTATGGGGTCCGAGCGGGGACGGACCGGGGAGCTGTTTTTT CASSMGSERGRTGELFF
TRBJ1-2 NA TRBV5-8 once TGTGCCAGCAGATGGGGGGGGAAACACAGAGGCTACACCTTC CASRWGGKHRGYTF
TRBJ1-3 TRBD1 TRBV10-3 NA TGTGCCATCAGTGACCTCGACAGGGCTGGAAACACCATATATTTT CAISDLDRAGNTIYF
TRBJ1-2 TRBD1 TRBV28 NA TGTGCCAGCAAAATACCGGGACAGGGAAACTATGGCTACACCTTC CASKIPGQGNYGYTF
TRBJ2-5 TRBD2 TRBV5-4 NA TGTGCCAGCAGCAGGTCCGGGACTAAGGAGACCCAGTACTTC CASSRSGTKETQYF
TRBJ1-2 NA TRBV5-5 NA TGTGCCAGCAGCTTGGACGCAGGGTCGGCAGGGTTTTCTGGCTACACCTTC CASSLDAGSAGFSGYTF
TRBJ1-1 TRBD1 TRBV7-3 NA TGTGCCAGCAGCTTAGGAGGGACAGCGAACACTGAAGCTTTCTTT CASSLGGTANTEAFF
TRBJ2-2 NA TRBV6-1 few TGTGCCAGCAGTGGATGGAGGGAGGAAAACACCGGGGAGCTGTTTTTT CASSGWREENTGELFF
TRBJ2-7 NA TRBV5-4 NA TGTGCCAGCAGCTTGGGGTCAGGCCTAAGTTACTTC CASSLGSGLSYF
TRBJ2-5 TRBD1 TRBV18 NA TGTGCCAGCTCAGTCTGGGACAGCCAAGAGACCCAGTACTTC CASSVWDSQETQYF